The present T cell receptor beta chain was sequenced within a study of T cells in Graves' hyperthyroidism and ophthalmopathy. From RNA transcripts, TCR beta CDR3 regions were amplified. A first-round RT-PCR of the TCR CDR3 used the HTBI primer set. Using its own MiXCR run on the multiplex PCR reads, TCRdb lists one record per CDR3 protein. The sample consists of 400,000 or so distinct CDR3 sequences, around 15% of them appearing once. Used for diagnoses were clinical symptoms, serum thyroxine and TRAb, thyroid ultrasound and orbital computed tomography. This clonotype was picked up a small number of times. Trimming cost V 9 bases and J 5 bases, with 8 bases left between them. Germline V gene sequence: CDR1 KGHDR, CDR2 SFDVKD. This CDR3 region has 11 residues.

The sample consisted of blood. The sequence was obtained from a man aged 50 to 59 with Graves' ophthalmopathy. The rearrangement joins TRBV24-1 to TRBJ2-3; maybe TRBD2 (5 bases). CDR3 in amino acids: CATALEDTQYF. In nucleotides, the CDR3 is TGTGCCACCGCACTAGAAGATACGCAGTATTTT.